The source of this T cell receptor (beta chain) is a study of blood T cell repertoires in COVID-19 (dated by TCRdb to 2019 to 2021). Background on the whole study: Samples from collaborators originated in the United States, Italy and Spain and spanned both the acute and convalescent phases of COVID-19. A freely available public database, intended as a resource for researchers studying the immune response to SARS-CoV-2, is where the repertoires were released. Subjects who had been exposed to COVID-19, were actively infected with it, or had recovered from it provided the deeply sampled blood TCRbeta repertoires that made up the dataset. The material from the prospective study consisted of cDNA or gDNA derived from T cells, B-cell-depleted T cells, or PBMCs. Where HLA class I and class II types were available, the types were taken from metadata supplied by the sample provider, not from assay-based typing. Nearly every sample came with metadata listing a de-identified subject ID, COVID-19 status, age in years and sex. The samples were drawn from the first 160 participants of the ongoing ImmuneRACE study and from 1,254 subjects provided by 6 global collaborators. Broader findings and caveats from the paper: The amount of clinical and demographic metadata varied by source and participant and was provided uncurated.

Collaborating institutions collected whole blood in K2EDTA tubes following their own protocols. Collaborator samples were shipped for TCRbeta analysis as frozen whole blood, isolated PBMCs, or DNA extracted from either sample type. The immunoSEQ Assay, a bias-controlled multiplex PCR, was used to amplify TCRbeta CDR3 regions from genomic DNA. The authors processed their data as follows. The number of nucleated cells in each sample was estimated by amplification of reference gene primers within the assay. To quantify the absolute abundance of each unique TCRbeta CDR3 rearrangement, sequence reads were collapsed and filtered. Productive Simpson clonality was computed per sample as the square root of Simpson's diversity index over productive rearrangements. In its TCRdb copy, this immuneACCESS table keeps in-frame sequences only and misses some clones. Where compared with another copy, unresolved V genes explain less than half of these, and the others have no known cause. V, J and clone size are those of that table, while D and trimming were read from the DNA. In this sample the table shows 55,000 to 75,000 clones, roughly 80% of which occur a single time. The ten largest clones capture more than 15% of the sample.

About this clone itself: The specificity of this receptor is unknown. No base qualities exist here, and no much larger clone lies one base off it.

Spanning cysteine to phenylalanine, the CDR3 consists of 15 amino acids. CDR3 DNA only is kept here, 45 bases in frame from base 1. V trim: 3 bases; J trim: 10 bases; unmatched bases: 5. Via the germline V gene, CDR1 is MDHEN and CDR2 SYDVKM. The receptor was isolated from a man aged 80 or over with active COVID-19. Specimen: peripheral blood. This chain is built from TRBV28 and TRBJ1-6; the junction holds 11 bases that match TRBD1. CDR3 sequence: CASSFPGTGGSPLHF. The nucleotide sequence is TGTGCCAGCAGTTTCCCAGGGACAGGGGGATCACCCCTCCACTTT.